This record looks at one T cell receptor (beta chain) sequence and its context. Its antigen is not identified. This record comes from a study of T cell responses to AZD1222 COVID-19 vaccine. Points from the study as a whole: Reports say nearly half of spike-specific TCRs go after unmutated variant regions.

Sequencing used immunoSEQ multiplex PCR; TCRdb keeps in-frame clones, though not all of them. The sample has more than 100,000 clones; around 85% are singletons. Germline-derived CDR1 and CDR2 are LNHNV and YYDKDF (reference sequence). V gave up 0 bases and J gave up 5 bases, with 8 bases separating them. The CDR3 covers 15 residues. The specimen was peripheral blood, collected on day 0 of AZD1222 vaccination. This clonotype was sampled from an adult in good health. The V and J genes are TRBV15 and TRBJ1-6; D ambiguous. The CDR3 spells CATSRDPGDNSPLHF. The CDR3 DNA reads as TGTGCCACCAGCAGAGACCCCGGGGATAATTCACCCCTCCACTTT.